This passage covers 30 T cell receptor beta chains from one sample sequenced in a study of OX40 agonist ivuxolimab in advanced cancers. The method was immunoSEQ multiplex PCR; TCRdb's version includes in-frame clones alone and lacks a portion of them. The table records 82,000 or so clones, over 85% of them present only once. Sequenced material: CD4+ or CD8+ T cells sorted from blood, taken in a trial of the OX40 agonist ivuxolimab. The receptor source for this set is an adult with an advanced solid tumor such as melanoma, head and neck, liver or kidney cancer.

The V call is TRBV27, the J call TRBJ1-3; 7 bases match TRBD1. With V trimmed by 7 bases and J by 0 bases, 6 bases remained unmatched. The CDR3 is made up of 15 amino acids. In germline, CDR1 is MNHEY, CDR2 SMNVEV (reference sequence). As DNA, the CDR3 is TGTGCCAGCATCGGCCCAGGGGGCTCTGGAAACACCATATATTTT. It specifies CASIGPGGSGNTIYF.

This chain joins TRBV30 and TRBJ2-7, with 10 bases matching TRBD1. This CDR3 has 12 amino acids. Looked up from germline, CDR1 is GTSNPN and CDR2 is SVGIG (reference sequence). The CDR3 region has the DNA TGTGCACTTGGACAGGGGGGCGACGAGCAGTACTTC. It specifies CALGQGGDEQYF.

This clone was seen a handful of times. The sample holds other DNA sequences that translate to the same CDR3. The chain links TRBV7-9 to TRBJ2-1; D not resolved. CDR1 is SEHNR, CDR2 FQNEAQ, per germline (reference sequence). The CDR3 loop spans 14 amino acids. Trimming removed 0 bases from V and 4 bases from J, with 7 bases in between. In DNA form, the CDR3 reads TGTGCCAGCAGCTTAGCTACAGCATACAATGAGCAGTTCTTC. As protein: CASSLATAYNEQFF.

This clone was recorded only once. This rearrangement joins TRBV4-1 to TRBJ1-4; TRBD1 is a possible D gene (5 bases). Per germline, CDR1 MGHRA and CDR2 YSYEKL. V lost 4 bases and J 4 bases, leaving 13 bases between the germline ends. This CDR3 has 15 amino acids. The CDR3: CASSPWGMGNEKLFF. The CDR3 DNA reads as TGCGCCAGCAGCCCATGGGGCATGGGTAATGAAAAACTGTTTTTT.

This clone has only a few counts. The sample holds other DNA sequences that translate to the same CDR3. The chain couples TRBV5-1 to TRBJ2-7; TRBD1 matches 9 bases. V lost 3 bases and J lost 1; bases outside the gene matches: 5. The CDR3 extends over 15 amino acids. Per germline, CDR1 SGHRS and CDR2 YFSETQ. CDR3 coding DNA: TGCGCCAGCAGCTCCGGGGACAGGGTGTCCTACGAGCAGTACTTC. Its translation: CASSSGDRVSYEQYF.

The chain carries TRBV9 and TRBJ2-2, with TRBD2 identical over 10 bases. V lost 3 bases to trimming and J lost 0 bases; unmatched junction nucleotides: 8. The germline V gene encodes CDR1 SGDLS and CDR2 YYNGEE. The CDR3 is 18 amino acids. CDR3 sequence (DNA): TGTGCCAGCAGCGGCAGCGGGGGGGCCTTACCGAACACCGGGGAGCTGTTTTTT. Translating gives CASSGSGGALPNTGELFF.

This chain joins TRBV18 and TRBJ1-5; D is ambiguous. With 2 bases removed from V and 0 bases from J, the gap between germline ends came to 5 bases. The CDR3 has 14 residues. Germline V lookup: CDR1 KGHSH, CDR2 LQKENI. Here the CDR3 DNA reads TGTGCCAGCTCACCAGGGTATAGCAATCAGCCCCAGCATTTT. Amino acids: CASSPGYSNQPQHF.

The V call is TRBV29-1, the J call TRBJ2-7, with 8 bases identical to TRBD2. CDR1 and CDR2 (germline): SQVTM, ANQGSEA. V dropped 5 bases and J dropped 3; count of bases not matched to a gene: 27. This CDR3 region has 20 residues. The CDR3 loop is CSVSARSNKNPGLVLYEQYF. The CDR3 nucleotides read TGCAGCGTTTCGGCCAGAAGTAACAAAAATCCGGGACTAGTCCTCTACGAGCAGTACTTC.

The V and J genes are TRBV10-2 and TRBJ2-1; TRBD2 might be the D (6 bases). Trimming took off 5 bases at V and 5 bases at J, with 13 bases between the two ends. This CDR3 has 14 residues. CDR1 WSHSY and CDR2 SAAADI come from the germline V gene. CDR3 in amino acids: CASSPLAENNEQFF. The CDR3 nucleotides read TGCGCCAGCAGTCCCTTAGCGGAAAACAATGAGCAGTTCTTC.

The chain has TRBV27 and TRBJ2-3; 8 positions agree with TRBD2. The germline gives CDR1 MNHEY, CDR2 SMNVEV (reference sequence). CDR3 length: 16 amino acids. With V trimmed by 8 bases and J by 2 bases, 12 bases remained unmatched. This CDR3 reads CASAVLAGGSTDTQYF. The CDR3 nucleotides are TGTGCCAGCGCCGTGTTGGCGGGGGGATCCACAGATACGCAGTATTTT.

The chain combines TRBV5-1 with TRBJ2-7, with D possibly matching TRBD1 (5 bases). Trimming took 0 bases from V and 4 from J, leaving 11 bases between them. The CDR3 length is 14 residues. Germline loops: CDR1 SGHRS, CDR2 YFSETQ. CDR3: CASSLERGPYEQYF. The CDR3 nucleotides are TGCGCCAGCAGCTTGGAAAGGGGCCCTTACGAGCAGTACTTC.

This clone was seen only once. The CDR3: CASSFGTSGSGYQETQYF. The DNA for the CDR3 is TGTGCCAGCAGCTTTGGGACTAGCGGGAGTGGATACCAAGAGACCCAGTACTTC. The V and J genes are TRBV7-8 and TRBJ2-5; 14 bases align to TRBD2. The J segment lost 0 bases and the V segment lost 3 bases, leaving 6 bases of the junction unmatched. The germline V gene has CDR1 SGHVS and CDR2 FQNEAQ. CDR3 length: 18 residues.

This clone was seen once. The V and J genes are TRBV19 and TRBJ2-6; either TRBD1 or TRBD2 may supply D (5 bases each). The CDR3 extends over 16 amino acids. Looked up from germline, CDR1 is LNHDA and CDR2 is SQIVND (reference sequence). Trimming pared 6 bases from V and 4 bases from J, leaving 16 bases between. The CDR3 loop is CASRSGASGGANVLTF. The CDR3 DNA reads TGTGCCAGTAGATCCGGGGCCTCGGGCGGGGCCAACGTCCTGACTTTC.

This chain joins TRBV5-1 and TRBJ2-1; 8 bases are shared with TRBD1. The CDR3 spans 17 residues. CDR1 is SGHRS, CDR2 YFSETQ, per germline. J was trimmed by 8 bases and V by 2 bases; bases with no gene match: 15. CDR3 sequence: CASSLGRWARGRHEQFF. In DNA, the CDR3 is TGCGCCAGCAGCTTAGGTCGCTGGGCCAGGGGGCGCCATGAGCAGTTCTTC. The variable domain in full, completed from reference TRBV5-1 and TRBJ2-1, reads KAGVTQTPRYLIKTRGQQVTLSCSPISGHRSVSWYQQTPGQGLQFLFEYFSETQRNKGNFPGRFSGRQFSNSRSEMNVSTLELGDSALYLCASSLGRWARGRHEQFFGPGTRLTVL.

This clone has just one count. The genes are TRBV7-9 and TRBJ2-3; possible D gene TRBD2, 6 bases. This CDR3 contains 14 residues. Germline CDR1 SEHNR, CDR2 FQNEAQ (reference sequence). V was pared by 1 base and J by 4 bases, with 9 bases between. CDR3 bases: TGTGCCAGCAGCTTAGGAGGCGGGGCAGATACGCAGTATTTT. Translated: CASSLGGGADTQYF.

The CDR3 DNA follows: TGTGCCAGCAGCTTAGCAGGATCTAGCGGAAACACCATATATTTT. This sequence encodes CASSLAGSSGNTIYF. The rearrangement joins TRBV11-3 to TRBJ1-3; D not certain. V lost 1 base and J lost 4, with 11 bases in between. The germline V gene encodes CDR1 SGHNT and CDR2 YENEEA. CDR3 length: 15 amino acids.

The J gene is TRBJ2-5, the V gene TRBV30; TRBD1 matches at 8 bases. The assigned J gene may be wrong: the sequence end matches TRBJ2-7 better. The CDR3 length is 14 residues. Germline CDR1 and CDR2: GTSNPN and SVGIG (reference sequence). The CDR3 DNA follows: TGTGCCTGGTCCCGGACAGGGTCCATCTACGAGCAGTACTTC. Translated, it gives CAWSRTGSIYEQYF.

The rearrangement uses TRBV9 and TRBJ2-5, with D hard to call. This CDR3 region has 13 residues. Germline V gives CDR1 SGDLS, CDR2 YYNGEE. Trimming took off 3 bases at V and 5 bases at J, with 11 bases between the two ends. CDR3 residues: CASSAQLGETQYF. In DNA, the CDR3 is TGTGCCAGCAGCGCCCAGTTGGGGGAGACCCAGTACTTC.

The rearrangement uses TRBV5-1 and TRBJ1-5; D uncertain. Germline values: CDR1 SGHRS, CDR2 YFSETQ. This CDR3 is built from 14 residues. V lost 1 base to trimming and J lost 5 bases, with 10 bases between them. Written as DNA, the CDR3 is TGCGCCAGCAGCTTGACGGGGAGGGATCAGCCCCAGCATTTT. Protein sequence: CASSLTGRDQPQHF.

The V gene is TRBV18, the J gene TRBJ2-5; D is undetermined. The V gene lost 1 base and the J gene lost 3 bases, with 3 bases spanning the gap. Germline V lookup: CDR1 KGHSH, CDR2 LQKENI. This CDR3 comprises 12 residues. This CDR3 is CASSPLEETQYF. As DNA, the CDR3 is TGTGCCAGCTCACCACTGGAAGAGACCCAGTACTTC.

The gene calls are TRBV9 and TRBJ2-2; D perhaps matches TRBD1 (5 bases). The CDR3 runs to 14 residues. Germline CDR1 is SGDLS and CDR2 is YYNGEE. Trimming pared 3 bases from V and 1 base from J, leaving 7 bases between. The CDR3 sequence is CASSGTLNTGELFF. CDR3 DNA sequence: TGTGCCAGCAGCGGGACACTGAACACCGGGGAGCTGTTTTTT.

This clone was detected a few times. The gene calls are TRBV13 and TRBJ2-5; possibly TRBD2 for D (6 bases). The CDR3 extends over 14 amino acids. V was pared by 4 bases and J by 1 base, with 10 bases between. Germline loops: CDR1 PRHDT, CDR2 FYEKMQ (reference sequence). Written as DNA, the CDR3 is TGTGCCAGCAGCTCGGGGACTCTCCAAGAGACCCAGTACTTC. This encodes CASSSGTLQETQYF.

V gene TRBV9 combines with J gene TRBJ2-3; 9 bases match TRBD2. Trimming at V came to 3 bases and at J to 10 bases, leaving 12 bases not matched to a gene. This CDR3 comprises 15 residues. Germline V CDR1 and CDR2: SGDLS, YYNGEE. This CDR3 reads CASSADEGGLAPQYF. The CDR3 DNA sequence: TGTGCCAGCAGCGCCGATGAGGGGGGACTAGCTCCGCAGTATTTT.

This chain connects TRBV30 to TRBJ1-1; the D is unclear. V lost 6 bases and J lost 5, with 13 bases in between. Germline V gene data show CDR1 as GTSNPN and CDR2 as SVGIG (reference sequence). This CDR3 is built from 12 residues. CDR3: CACSVGRTEAFF. DNA of the CDR3: TGTGCCTGCTCTGTAGGGAGAACTGAAGCTTTCTTT.

The chain recombines TRBV11-3 with TRBJ2-7; D is possibly TRBD1 or TRBD2 (5 bases each). The CDR3 runs to 12 residues. V gave up 2 bases and J gave up 7 bases, with 9 bases separating them. Germline V gene lookup returns CDR1 SGHNT and CDR2 YENEEA. The DNA of the CDR3 is TGTGCCAGCAGCTTACATGAGGGGGAGCAGTACTTC. This encodes CASSLHEGEQYF.

CDR3 in amino acids: CASSGTGWSRELFF. The CDR3 DNA is TGTGCCAGCAGCGGGACAGGGTGGAGTAGGGAGCTGTTTTTT. The chain uses TRBV11-2 and TRBJ2-2, with TRBD1 identical over 9 bases. Germline values: CDR1 SGHAT, CDR2 FQNNGV. The V gene end was trimmed by 5 bases and the J gene end by 9 bases; junction bases not matched to a gene: 7. The CDR3 is 14 amino acids.

CDR3 nucleotides: TGTGCCAGCAGCTTAGGATTGGGTCAGCCCCAGCATTTT. Translating it yields CASSLGLGQPQHF. The chain is built from TRBV11-2 and TRBJ1-5; D not resolved. V was cut by 1 base and J by 6 bases, with 7 bases left in between. The CDR3 runs to 13 residues. Germline V lookup: CDR1 SGHAT, CDR2 FQNNGV.

The chain combines TRBV5-1 with TRBJ1-1; 8 positions match TRBD1. Germline CDR1 and CDR2: SGHRS and YFSETQ. The CDR3 extends over 16 amino acids. J gave up 3 bases and V 4 bases, and 11 bases lay outside the gene matches. CDR3 amino acids: CASSRTQGARYTEAFF. The CDR3 DNA follows: TGCGCCAGCAGCCGGACCCAGGGGGCGCGTTACACTGAAGCTTTCTTT.

The V gene is TRBV5-1, the J gene TRBJ2-1; 15 bases align to TRBD2. The germline gives CDR1 SGHRS, CDR2 YFSETQ. This CDR3 is 19 amino acids long. V shed 3 bases and J 4 bases; nucleotides not matched to a gene: 11. In DNA, the CDR3 is TGCGCCAGCAGCTCCGGACTAGCGGGAGGGCCCTCCATATACAATGAGCAGTTCTTC. Residues: CASSSGLAGGPSIYNEQFF.

This chain uses TRBV9 with TRBJ2-7; 7 nucleotides align to TRBD1. Germline lookup yields CDR1 SGDLS and CDR2 YYNGEE. J gave up 3 bases and V 4 bases, and 7 bases lay outside the gene matches. The CDR3 has 14 amino acids. CDR3 in amino acids: CASSSQTGSYEQYF. The CDR3 DNA sequence: TGTGCCAGCAGCTCGCAGACAGGGAGCTACGAGCAGTACTTC.